This TCR beta chain was documented in a study of CD8+ T cells in alopecia areata (dated by TCRdb to 2016 to 2019). In terms of the full investigation: Treated patients were enrolled in an open-label pilot trial of oral tofacitinib, 5 to 10 mg twice daily, for moderate-to-severe alopecia areata. immunoSEQ multiplex PCR using 35 Vbeta forward primers and 13 Jbeta reverse primers was used to amplify TCRbeta CDR3 regions. Scalp clonality was compared across normal scalp (n=4), patchy alopecia areata scalp (n=8), and alopecia totalis/universalis scalp (n=8). On the human side, TCRbeta sequencing was run on scalp tissue and on sorted CD4+ and CD8+ peripheral blood T cells from healthy controls and from alopecia areata patients with either patchy or totalis/universalis disease. The study used high-throughput TCRbeta sequencing to examine T cell clonal expansion in alopecia areata, in both the C3H/HeJ mouse model and human patients. Disease severity in treated patients was measured with the SALT score, which quantifies the percentage of affected scalp surface area. Patients received tofacitinib for 6 to 18 months and were then followed off drug for 6 months to check for delayed response and recurrence. Biopsies were taken from tofacitinib-treated patients at baseline and again at 4 and 24 weeks into treatment, and several of those patients also had a later scalp biopsy. RNA was obtained with the PAXgene miRNA kit for fixed scalp, the miRNeasy kit for PBMCs, and the RNeasy kit for mouse skin. Study-level results and caveats: Resident alphabeta T cells in normal human skin are also sequenced, complicating scalp TCR repertoire analysis, unlike mouse skin dominated by gammadelta T cells. Shared TCR sequences between patients were less evident than in mice, which may be partly attributable to HLA diversity in the patient population. Higher clonality and more expanded CD8+ clones were observed in lesional scalp than in normal scalp, particularly in alopecia totalis/universalis, a finding suggestive of antigenic drive. Many expanded lesional clones were found to persist in scalp and blood during tofacitinib treatment, and relapse after treatment cessation may be partly explained by this persistence. Tofacitinib significantly decreased scalp clonality and the number of expanded CD8+ clones among the top 100 scalp clones. Because the treated cohort was small and included a single nonresponder, larger studies are needed to assess links between baseline CD8+ expansion and response.

Library creation used the immunoSEQ multiplex PCR assay. For TCR sequencing, RNA was extracted from every sample and reverse transcribed into cDNA to serve as template. First-strand cDNA was synthesized with SuperScript III using a 2:1 mix of oligo-dT and random hexamers. Amplification bias was assessed with a synthetic immune receptor repertoire, and residual bias was removed computationally. On the study's bioinformatics: Raw reads were preprocessed to remove errors, and CDR3 was defined by IMGT conventions from the conserved cysteine to phenylalanine. Clonality was computed by normalizing Shannon entropy by log2 of the number of productive unique TCRs and subtracting the result from 1. CD4 or CD8 identity of scalp clones was inferred by cross-referencing scalp TCRbeta sequences with sorted blood CD4 and CD8 repertoires. This is the immuneACCESS table as TCRdb keeps it, with only in-frame sequences that have V and J called. A part of the clones is gone; compared with another copy, unresolved V genes explain less than half, and the rest is unexplained. The DNA gave D and trimming, while V, J and clone size come from that table. The sample table shows about 190,000 clones, and less than 65% are seen once. Of the sample, approximately 1% is held by the ten largest clones.

As to this clone: Its antigen target is currently unknown. No base qualities exist here, and no much larger clone lies one base off it.

The CDR3 runs 18 residues from the cysteine to the phenylalanine. Only CDR3 DNA is held: 54 bases, read in frame from base 1. The germline V gene yields SGHRS for CDR1 and YFSETQ for CDR2. Germline trimming amounts to 4 bases on V and 8 bases on J, with 17 as the count of junction bases outside the gene matches. According to the study, the label for this sample's time point signals: roughly 26 weeks on oral tofacitinib. Sample treatment or condition, as interpreted from the label and publication: oral pan-JAK inhibitor, 5-10 mg twice daily. Lesional scalp punch biopsies and peripheral blood were obtained from alopecia areata patients. PBMCs were isolated by density centrifugation and stained for CD3, CD4 and CD8, after which CD4+ and CD8+ T cells were sorted on a FACSAria.

The clonotype comes from a human donor with alopecia areata. The sample in question was CD4+ T cells sorted from blood, obtained at week 24, from a patient treated with tofacitinib. The chain employs TRBV5-1 and TRBJ2-1; TRBD2 agrees with 11 junctional bases. The base sequence is TGCGCCAGCAGCCCCAAGCTAGCGGGGGGCCTTCCGAGGGATGAGCAGTTCTTC. Translated, it gives CASSPKLAGGLPRDEQFF.